Following are 21 T cell receptor beta chains from one sample sequenced in a study of tumor and adjacent non-tumor tissue in lung cancer. This sample's RNA came from whole unsorted tissue. Distant lung tissue was collected more than 3 cm away from the tumor edge. Three rounds of nested PCR, following a modified ARM-PCR protocol, produced the TCRbeta library. TCRdb passed the multiplex PCR reads through MiXCR, listing each CDR3 protein once. The sample has around 50,000 distinct CDR3 sequences, 64% seen once. Sequencing input: distant non-tumor lung tissue. The receptors originated from a woman between 70 and 85 years old with non-small cell lung cancer.

This clonotype was seen repeatedly, ten times or more. This rearrangement joins TRBV28 to TRBJ2-3; D is unresolved. The V end lost 6 bases, the J end lost 6 bases, and 7 bases lay between the germline ends. The CDR3 sequence is 11 residues long. The germline gives CDR1 MDHEN, CDR2 SYDVKM. This chain's CDR3 is CASSTQDTQYF. The CDR3 nucleotides are TGTGCCAGCAGCACGCAGGATACGCAGTATTTT.

In its sample, this clonotype was seen once. Germline and junction disagree at one end, which may indicate a read error. The chain recombines TRBV4-2 with TRBJ2-2, with D possibly matching TRBD2 (5 bases). This CDR3 has 16 amino acids. Germline V gives CDR1 LGHNA, CDR2 YNFKEQ. This CDR3 is CTSSQDWATNTGELLF. DNA for the CDR3: TGTACCAGCAGCCAAGATTGGGCTACGAACACCGGGGAGCTGCTTTTT.

This clonotype was counted only a few times. A junction boundary mismatches the germline segment, possibly from a read error. The V and J genes are TRBV5-1 and TRBJ2-1; TRBD2 might be the D (5 bases). The CDR3 runs 14 residues. CDR1 SGHRS and CDR2 YFSETQ come from the germline V gene. The DNA of the CDR3 is TGCGCCAGCAGCTTGAGCGGAACCTACGATGAGCAGTTCTTC. It encodes CASSLSGTYDEQFF.

There are many counts of this clonotype. This chain links TRBV6-2 or TRBV6-3 with TRBJ2-7, with 7 nucleotides matching TRBD2. The ends lost 6 bases at V and 1 base at J; junction bases unmatched: 12. Germline values: CDR1 MNHEY, CDR2 SVGEGT. This CDR3 is 16 amino acids long. The CDR3 here is CASRPGKGLGSYEQYF. The CDR3 bases are TGTGCCAGCAGACCTGGCAAAGGACTAGGTTCCTACGAGCAGTACTTC.

The chain joins TRBV5-6 to TRBJ2-7; 8 nucleotides line up with TRBD1. The germline V gene encodes CDR1 SGHDT and CDR2 YYEEEE. The CDR3 has 15 residues. V lost 7 bases, J lost 6 bases, and 15 bases stayed unmatched. The CDR3 loop reads CASDTYQGQGREQYF. CDR3 sequence (DNA): TGTGCCAGCGACACTTACCAAGGACAGGGCCGCGAGCAGTACTTC. The complete variable domain, with remaining parts taken from reference TRBV5-6 and TRBJ2-7, reads DAGVTQSPTHLIKTRGQQVTLRCSPKSGHDTVSWYQQALGQGPQFIFQYYEEEERQRGNFPDRFSGHQFPNYSSELNVNALLLGDSALYLCASDTYQGQGREQYFGPGTRLTVT.

This clonotype was detected only once. A read error may account for a junction end that differs from germline. The rearrangement joins TRBV6-1 to TRBJ2-1; no firm D call. The germline V gene encodes CDR1 MNHNS and CDR2 SASEGT. The CDR3 sequence is 13 residues long. The CDR3 bases are TGTGCCAGCAGTGTTAAGGCGTACAATGAGGAGTTCTTC. This sequence encodes CASSVKAYNEEFF.

Of note for this clonotype: The conserved phenylalanine or tryptophan normally closing the CDR3 is absent here, so this likely arose from a read error. This chain joins TRBV11-1 and TRBJ1-1; D may be TRBD1 (5 bases). The CDR3 extends over 18 amino acids. Germline lookup yields CDR1 SGHAT and CDR2 FQDESV (reference sequence). The CDR3 bases are TGTGACAGCAGCTTAGCGCGTGCAGGGAGTAGACCAAACATTGAAGCTTTCCTT. This sequence encodes CDSSLARAGSRPNIEAFL.

As regards this clonotype: This may stem from a read error, because a much larger clone lies one nucleotide away. V and J are TRBV5-5 and TRBJ2-6; perhaps TRBD2 as D (5 bases). The CDR3 totals 17 residues. Germline V gives CDR1 SGHKS, CDR2 YYEKEE (reference sequence). The DNA of the CDR3 is TGTACCAGTACTAGGGAGCAGACGAGCTCTGGGGCCAACGTCCTGACTTTC. As protein: CTSTREQTSSGANVLTF.

The table lists this clonotype with many counts. The V gene is TRBV20-1, the J gene TRBJ2-1; perhaps TRBD2 as D (6 bases). The length of the CDR3 is 14 residues. The germline gives CDR1 DFQATT, CDR2 SNEGSKA (reference sequence). CDR3 residues: CRADPGSSYNEQFF. The CDR3 DNA reads as TGCAGGGCCGACCCCGGGAGCTCCTACAATGAGCAGTTCTTC.

A remark on this clonotype: A much bigger clone sits one base away, suggesting this may be a read error. The V call is TRBV30, the J call TRBJ1-1, with TRBD1 as a possible D gene (5 bases). Germline V lookup: CDR1 GTSNPN, CDR2 SVGIG (reference sequence). The CDR3 has 11 amino acids. Trimming stripped 7 bases from V and 6 bases from J, with 12 bases between. CDR3 protein: CALNAGPEAFF. CDR3 bases: TGTGCCTTGAACGCGGGGCCTGAAGCTTTCTTT.

To note about this clonotype: One junction end does not reproduce the germline sequence, and a read error may be involved. The CDR3 DNA sequence: TGCGCCAGCAGCCAAGTTCTAGTGGTCCGGACTAGCGGGAGAGACGGCATTCGGTACTTC. This encodes CASSQVLVVRTSGRDGIRYF. The chain carries TRBV4-1 and TRBJ2-4; TRBD2 matches at 13 bases. This CDR3 region has 20 residues. Looked up from germline, CDR1 is MGHRA and CDR2 is YSYEKL.

Comment on this clonotype: One end of the junction varies from germline; a read error may be responsible. This chain links TRBV6-5 with TRBJ1-4; D not resolved. CDR1 and CDR2 from the germline V gene are MNHEY and SVGAGI. This CDR3 spans 15 amino acids. For the CDR3, the DNA is TGTGACAGCGGTTACTCTACGGGCTTGAGAGAAAAACTGTTTTTT. Encoded protein: CDSGYSTGLREKLFF.

Details on this clonotype: A much larger clone is a single base away; this may be a read error. The rearrangement joins TRBV24-1 to TRBJ2-1; 11 nucleotides line up with TRBD2. Germline CDR1 KGHDR, CDR2 SFDVKD. CDR3 length: 14 amino acids. After removal of 6 bases from V and 6 bases from J, the junction contained 3 bases not matched to a gene. The CDR3 nucleotides read TGTGCCACCAGTTCTAGCGGGGGGTTCAATGAGCAGTTCTTC. As protein: CATSSSGGFNEQFF.

The chain recombines TRBV5-4 with TRBJ2-3, with 7 bases fitting TRBD1. Looked up from germline, CDR1 is SGHNT and CDR2 is YYREEE (reference sequence). The CDR3 has 15 amino acids. The V segment lost 8 bases and the J segment 0 bases; nucleotides outside the gene matches: 9. The CDR3 nucleotides are TGTGCCAGTAGTACAAGGGGGCGGAGCACAGATACGCAGTATTTT. Translation gives CASSTRGRSTDTQYF. The complete variable domain, with remaining parts taken from reference TRBV5-4 and TRBJ2-3, reads ETGVTQSPTHLIKTRGQQVTLRCSSQSGHNTVSWYQQALGQGPQFIFQYYREEENGRGNFPPRFSGLQFPNYSSELNVNALELDDSALYLCASSTRGRSTDTQYFGPGTRLTVL.

This clonotype was seen only once. One end of the junction is discordant with germline, which a read error may explain. The chain combines TRBV10-3 with TRBJ2-1; D may be TRBD1 (7 bases). The CDR3 sequence is 13 residues long. CDR1 ENHRY and CDR2 SYGVKD come from the germline V gene. Here the CDR3 DNA reads TGTGCCATCGGTTCTCTGGAGGGGGCTGAGCACTTCTTC. The encoded protein is CAIGSLEGAEHFF.

Written as DNA, the CDR3 is TGCAGCGTTGACGACCGGGACAATTACAATGAGCAGTTCTTC. It translates to CSVDDRDNYNEQFF. This chain links TRBV29-1 with TRBJ2-1; D may be TRBD1 (6 bases). V was trimmed by 3 bases and J by 4 bases, leaving 13 bases between them. The CDR3 runs to 14 residues. CDR1 SQVTM and CDR2 ANQGSEA come from the germline V gene.

Concerning this clonotype: The final CDR3 position lacks the conserved phenylalanine or tryptophan, pointing to a likely read error. The CDR3 protein is CASSQGTSRSTDTQYL. The CDR3 DNA reads as TGCGCCAGCAGTCAGGGGACTAGCCGCAGCACAGATACGCAGTATCTT. The chain combines TRBV23-1 with TRBJ2-3; 9 bases match TRBD2. TRBV23-1 is annotated as an ORF whose role is uncertain. This CDR3 comprises 16 residues. After removal of 3 bases from V and 0 bases from J, the junction contained 4 bases not matched to a gene.

The CDR3: CSARDESGIAMAKNIQYF. Here the CDR3 DNA reads TGCAGTGCTAGAGATGAGTCAGGGATAGCTATGGCCAAAAACATTCAGTACTTC. The rearrangement joins TRBV20-1 to TRBJ2-4; possibly TRBD1 for D (5 bases). V was pared by 0 bases and J by 1 base, with 19 bases between. This CDR3 spans 18 amino acids. Germline lookup yields CDR1 DFQATT and CDR2 SNEGSKA (reference sequence).

Of note for this clonotype: Mismatch with germline at one junction end may stem from a read error. The CDR3, as DNA: TGTGCCAGCAGCCAGACTAGAAACACCAGGGAACTGTCTTTT. This gives the protein CASSQTRNTRELSF. V usage is TRBV5-6 and J usage is TRBJ2-2; possibly TRBD2 for D (6 bases). The CDR3 contains 14 residues. Germline CDR1 and CDR2: SGHDT and YYEEEE.

The chain joins TRBV28 to TRBJ2-1; D perhaps matches TRBD2 (6 bases). Germline CDR1 and CDR2: MDHEN and SYDVKM. This CDR3 contains 18 residues. Trimming took 5 bases from V and 7 from J, leaving 27 bases between them. In nucleotides, the CDR3 is TGTGCCAGCAGTCGGAATGGACTAACGGGAGAGCTTCTTAATGAGCAGTTCTTC. Amino acids: CASSRNGLTGELLNEQFF.

There are a few counts of this clonotype. A read error is possible here, since a much larger clone lies one base away. This chain links TRBV5-4 with TRBJ2-3; 8 nucleotides line up with TRBD2. The CDR3 sequence is 15 residues long. Germline V gives CDR1 SGHNT, CDR2 YYREEE (reference sequence). CDR3 sequence reads: CASGLAGLGTDTQYF. The CDR3 DNA follows: TGTGCCAGCGGCTTAGCGGGACTAGGCACAGATACGCAGTATTTT.